A selection of T cell receptor beta chains follows, all from one sample in a study of neurological immune-mediated disorders. MiXCR, run by TCRdb on the 5' RACE reads, gives a single entry per CDR3 protein. In the table there are 27,000 or so distinct CDR3 sequences, around a fifth of which are singletons. Sequenced input: PBMCs. These receptors were obtained from a woman in her sixties or seventies in good health. CDR3s include the opening cysteine and the closing phenylalanine or tryptophan. D genes are given only for firm matches. Clone size is shown for a subset of rows, as once, few, many or a class of expanded clone.

J: TRBJ2-7; size: -; D: TRBD1; V: TRBV28; CDR3: CASTNNRDRERYEQYF; DNA: TGTGCCAGCACGAATAATCGGGACAGGGAACGCTACGAGCAGTACTTC
J: TRBJ2-7; size: many; D: TRBD2; V: TRBV20-1; CDR3: CSARDGGRGGSYEQYF; DNA: TGCAGTGCTAGAGATGGCGGGAGGGGCGGATCCTACGAGCAGTACTTC
J: TRBJ2-7; size: many; D: TRBD2; V: TRBV5-1; CDR3: CASSVSGGLEEQYF; DNA: TGCGCCAGCAGCGTGAGCGGGGGGCTGGAGGAGCAGTACTTC
J: TRBJ1-2; size: many; D: -; V: TRBV5-1; CDR3: CASSSGVTDYGYTF; DNA: TGCGCCAGCAGCTCTGGGGTGACAGACTATGGCTACACCTTC
J: TRBJ2-5; size: medium-sized; D: -; V: TRBV3-1; CDR3: CASSSRARRQETQYF; DNA: TGTGCCAGCAGCTCCCGCGCACGGCGCCAAGAGACCCAGTACTTC
J: TRBJ2-6; size: few; D: -; V: TRBV7-3; CDR3: CASSSQGTGANVLTF; DNA: TGTGCCAGCAGCTCCCAGGGGACTGGGGCCAACGTCCTGACTTTC
J: TRBJ1-1; size: many; D: -; V: TRBV5-1; CDR3: CASRRAGAMNTEAFF; DNA: TGCGCCAGCAGAAGGGCAGGAGCAATGAACACTGAAGCTTTCTTT
J: TRBJ2-7; size: many; D: TRBD2; V: TRBV6-1; CDR3: CASRPTSGLRFYEQYF; DNA: TGTGCCAGCAGGCCGACCTCGGGACTAAGATTCTACGAGCAGTACTTC
J: TRBJ1-5; size: medium-sized; D: TRBD1; V: TRBV20-1; CDR3: CSAPGTGDHQPQHF; DNA: TGCAGTGCTCCCGGGACAGGGGATCATCAGCCCCAGCATTTT
J: TRBJ2-5; size: many; D: TRBD2; V: TRBV6-6; CDR3: CASSYSSSGDSQETQYF; DNA: TGTGCCAGCAGTTACTCCTCTAGCGGGGATTCCCAAGAGACCCAGTACTTC